This T cell receptor beta chain was sequenced during a study of blood T cells in healthy people across ages (dated by TCRdb to about 2015). Study-wide context: Template switching captured roughly one uniquely barcoded TCR beta cDNA molecule per two T cells in model experiments. To avoid experimental bias, donors of different ages were spread randomly across the sequencing lanes. The study analyzed two additional independent replicas of 1 million unique cDNA reads from the same blood draw for two donors, one aged 18 to 29 and one aged 80 or older. Donors were grouped into four age groups: young (average 16 years), middle-aged (roughly 37), aged (roughly 67) and long-lived (approximately 78). Age-related changes in TCR beta repertoire diversity were measured in the study by deep sequencing normalized with unique cDNA molecular identifiers. Overall results and qualifications from the work: Compared with the aged group, more naive CD4+ T cells, fewer expanded clones and increased TCR diversity were shown by the long-lived group, suggesting age selection. Estimates of total diversity based on one million sequenced T cells were regarded as lower bounds and as underestimates. Observed TCR beta diversity per million T cells fell roughly linearly with age, and a significant reduction was already apparent by age roughly 40. A strong correlation was found between observed TCR beta diversity and the percentage of naive T cells measured by flow cytometry. Bulk unsorted PBMC profiling prevented conclusive comparison of naive and antigen-experienced compartments. Because the CMV infection status of the donors was unknown, age-related changes in expanded clonotypes may potentially have been confounded.

Reading from cysteine to phenylalanine, the CDR3 counts 15 amino acids. This entry keeps only the CDR3 DNA: 45 bases, framed from base 1. The V end loses 3 bases and the J end loses 8 bases, and a stretch of 17 bases separates them. From a lookup of the germline V gene, CDR1 and CDR2 are SGHNT and YENEEA. Libraries came from 5' RACE. These reads were obtained on an Illumina HiSeq 2500. The second PCR ran for roughly 7 to 11 cycles and used a J-beta primer mix along with a sample-barcoded 5' primer. A template-switch 5' adaptor carrying 12 random nucleotides introduced a unique molecular identifier onto each TCR beta cDNA molecule. Each sample yielded at least 2.5 million CDR3-containing paired-end reads. First-strand cDNA synthesis was performed from all RNA using the Mint cDNA synthesis kit, with priming by a TRBC-specific oligonucleotide. Following uracil-DNA glycosylase treatment, all cDNA underwent a first 18-cycle PCR with the universal primers M1SS and BC2_uni_R. The authors' pipeline ran thus. Each sample was normalized by randomly selecting 1 million high-quality reads, each carrying a distinct molecular identifier. Instead of being binned into consensus sequences, reads with shared molecular identifiers were discarded. MiTCR, set to a Q25 quality threshold and the strictest error-elimination algorithm, was used for CDR3 identification, clonotype clustering and error correction. A nonparametric unseen species model with Euler transformation was used to estimate a lower bound on total TCR beta diversity. TCRdb's own reprocessing of the public reads used fastp at Q25 and MiXCR and kept productive beta chains. For every CDR3 protein sequence, its rows merge into one entry that carries the most common genes and DNA. The V and J calls shown here were made by TCRdb, not taken from the authors' results. The sample table holds over 600,000 distinct CDR3 sequences, of which about half were seen once. The ten largest account for about a sixth of the sample.

As concerns this clonotype: The antigen it binds to is not known. The sample holds no much larger clone one base away, and base qualities are not on file.

The 39 donors, aged roughly 6 to 100 years, were systemically healthy Caucasian individuals from Russia. Approximately 11 milliliters of peripheral blood were drawn from each donor into EDTA-treated Vacutainer tubes. PBMCs were isolated by Ficoll-Paque density-gradient centrifugation, with at least 6 million obtained per sample. Trizol reagent was used to extract total RNA from the PBMCs, yielding at least 5 micrograms per sample. The percentages of naive CD45RAhigh/CD27high T cells were determined by flow cytometry on a PBMC aliquot from every donor. The chain links TRBV11-3 with TRBJ2-1, and possibly TRBD1, on 5 matching bases. This receptor was obtained from an older man in good health. Sequenced: blood. The bases are TGTGCCAGCAGCTTTCTTCTAGGGGATAGCTATGAGCAGTTCTTC. Its protein is CASSFLLGDSYEQFF.